This record covers a single T cell receptor beta chain. Its antigen is as yet unknown. CDR1 and CDR2 (germline): SQVTM, ANQGSEA. This CDR3 is 16 amino acids long. This specimen belongs to a study of T cells expressing NK-cell markers. On the study more broadly: Of eight sequenced donors, seven were HCMV-seropositive and one HCMV-seronegative. Study findings and constraints: Dominant NKG2C+ clonotypes accounted for about 1.0-8% of CD8+ T cells in six donors.

TCRdb re-called the 5' RACE reads and gives one entry per CDR3 protein, without DNA. In total, the table holds 120,000 to 150,000 distinct CDR3 sequences. The sequenced sample was blood T cells: a sorted CD56 or NKG2C T cell subset, CD4+ or CD8+ T cells, or bulk PBMC T cells (not recorded which). The chain links TRBV29-1 to TRBJ2-1; no DNA is available, so the TRBD2 call from TCRdb remains unchecked. The receptor was derived from a man between 18 and 35 years old in good health. The CDR3: CSVRSGARMSYNEQFF.